This TCR beta chain stems from a study of human T cells and chemical hapten exposure. Study background: Patients, largely female, had alopecia areata, totalis or universalis.

TCRdb re-derived calls from the RACE reads in MiXCR, one entry per CDR3 protein. The table records 210,000 or so distinct CDR3 sequences, about 25% of them present only once. This CDR3 has 17 amino acids. Germline CDR1 MNHNS, CDR2 SASEGT. V dropped 0 bases and J dropped 2; count of bases not matched to a gene: 10. As concerns this clonotype: Its antigen is currently unknown.

Study-wide points: Having alopecia, donors may respond immunologically unlike healthy people.

Indicated time point: patch test 3, about 24 weeks after DPC sensitization. Treatment in this sample: therapeutic diphenylcyclopropenone sensitization with weekly scalp DPC. The sequences come from whole blood, collected in connection with sensitization to the hapten diphenylcyclopropenone (DPC). The receptor's source is a woman aged 40 to 49 with alopecia areata. Some clones in this sample may be carry-over from other donors' samples. This chain joins TRBV6-1 and TRBJ2-7, with 7 bases matching TRBD2. CDR3: CASSEAPGGRAAYEQYF. For the CDR3, the DNA is TGTGCCAGCAGTGAAGCGCCGGGAGGCAGAGCGGCCTACGAGCAGTACTTC.